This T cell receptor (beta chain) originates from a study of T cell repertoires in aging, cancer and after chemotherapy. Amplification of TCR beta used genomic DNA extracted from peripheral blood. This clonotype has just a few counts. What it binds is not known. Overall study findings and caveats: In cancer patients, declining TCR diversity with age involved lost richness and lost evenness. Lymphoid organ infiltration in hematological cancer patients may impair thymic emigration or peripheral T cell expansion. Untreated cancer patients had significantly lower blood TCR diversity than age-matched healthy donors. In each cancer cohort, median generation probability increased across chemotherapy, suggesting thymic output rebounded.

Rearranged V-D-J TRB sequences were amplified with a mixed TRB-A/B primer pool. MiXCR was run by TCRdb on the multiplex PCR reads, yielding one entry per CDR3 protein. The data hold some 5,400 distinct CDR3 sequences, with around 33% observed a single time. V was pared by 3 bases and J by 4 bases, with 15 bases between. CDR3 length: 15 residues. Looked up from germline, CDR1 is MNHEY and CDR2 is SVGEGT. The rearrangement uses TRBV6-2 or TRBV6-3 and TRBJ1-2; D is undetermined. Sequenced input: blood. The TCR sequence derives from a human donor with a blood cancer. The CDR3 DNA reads TGTGCCAGCAGTTATACCCCGACCGACTTCTATGGCTACACCTTC. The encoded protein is CASSYTPTDFYGYTF.